This TCR beta chain was captured in a study of T cells in Graves' hyperthyroidism and ophthalmopathy. Findings of the study overall: Most thyroid clonotypes with frequency above 0.001 were detected in blood.

Of note for this clonotype: What it recognizes is unknown.

Germline assignment: CDR1 SGHAT and CDR2 FQDESV (reference sequence). The length of the CDR3 is 15 residues. Trimming took 0 bases from V and 5 from J, leaving 12 bases between them. Authors of the study amplified TCR beta CDR3 regions from RNA transcripts. With the HTBI primer set, the TCR CDR3 went through a first round of RT-PCR. TCRdb called the multiplex PCR reads again in MiXCR, with one record for every CDR3 protein. The profile covers around 600,000 distinct CDR3 sequences, with 13% to 15% appearing a single time and roughly an eighth taken by the ten largest. PBMCs stemmed from 8.5 to 10 ml fresh peripheral blood.

The origin of this receptor is a woman between 50 and 59 years old with Graves' ophthalmopathy. The chain links TRBV11-1 to TRBJ2-3; D may match TRBD1 or TRBD2 (5 bases each). Sequencing input: blood. CDR3 sequence (DNA): TGTGCCAGCAGCTTAGCGGGTCCGGGGCTAGATACGCAGTATTTT. Amino acids: CASSLAGPGLDTQYF.